The 18 T cell receptor beta chains below come from one sample, sequenced in a study of spatial heterogeneity in lung cancer. Their target antigens are unknown. MiXCR, run by TCRdb on the 5' RACE reads, gives a single entry per CDR3 protein. The table lists roughly 8,400 distinct CDR3 sequences, 4.5% of them singletons, with under 14% in the top ten. Broader study findings: Tumoral mutation counts were tracked by counts of expanded intratumoral alpha and beta TCRs.

Sample time point: sample taken at primary tumor resection. The sequencing here drew on lung tumor tissue, taken at surgery. The source is a female donor with early-stage non-small cell lung cancer.

The rearrangement links TRBV2 to TRBJ1-5; D is unresolved. Per the germline V gene, CDR1 is SNHLY and CDR2 is FYNNEI. V was cut by 3 bases and J by 6 bases, with 9 bases left in between. CDR3 length: 13 amino acids. Here the CDR3 DNA reads TGTGCCAGCAGTGACAAGGTACCTCAGCCCCAGCATTTT. Translating gives CASSDKVPQPQHF.

This clonotype has at least ten counts. The rearrangement uses TRBV6-2 or TRBV6-3 and TRBJ1-1, with 7 bases fitting TRBD1. With 2 bases clipped from V and 0 bases from J, the junction kept 6 bases outside the gene matches. Germline assignment: CDR1 MNHEY and CDR2 SVGEGT. This CDR3 contains 16 residues. DNA of the CDR3: TGTGCCAGCAGTTACCTTCAGACAGGGCTGAACACTGAAGCTTTCTTT. Its translation is CASSYLQTGLNTEAFF.

This clonotype is medium-sized (0.01 to 0.1%). This chain links TRBV28 with TRBJ1-2; 12 bases fit TRBD1. The germline gives CDR1 MDHEN, CDR2 SYDVKM. V was pared by 1 base and J by 6 bases, with 3 bases of the junction left unmatched. The CDR3 totals 15 residues. CDR3 protein: CASSLLGQGANGYTF. The CDR3 nucleotides read TGTGCCAGCAGTTTATTGGGACAGGGGGCAAATGGCTACACCTTC.

By share, this clonotype ranks as medium-sized. The gene calls are TRBV7-6 and TRBJ2-5; the D is unclear. The V gene lost 5 bases and the J gene lost 5 bases, with 12 bases spanning the gap. Germline values: CDR1 SGHVS, CDR2 FNYEAQ. The length of the CDR3 is 13 residues. CDR3 in amino acids: CASSPRMAETQYF. The CDR3 nucleotides read TGTGCCAGCAGCCCACGGATGGCGGAGACCCAGTACTTC.

The chain uses TRBV6-5 and TRBJ1-1, with D possibly being TRBD1 (6 bases). Trimming left V 2 bases short and J 4 bases short, with 11 bases between. Germline CDR1 and CDR2: MNHEY and SVGAGI. The CDR3 consists of 14 residues. CDR3 DNA sequence: TGTGCCAGCAGTTACGGCAGGGGTATCACTGAAGCTTTCTTT. Translation: CASSYGRGITEAFF.

At least ten counts were recorded for this clonotype. J is TRBJ2-7 and V is TRBV3-1; tentative D call: TRBD2 (6 bases). CDR1 LGHDT and CDR2 YNNKEL come from the germline V gene (reference sequence). The CDR3 length is 12 residues. V was clipped by 1 base and J by 7 bases, with 8 bases between them. The CDR3 region has the DNA TGTGCCAGCAGCCAAGGTGGGAGGGAGCAGTACTTC. Translated, it gives CASSQGGREQYF.

By proportion, this clonotype is medium-sized. It may be a read error: a sequence one base away is much more abundant. This chain connects TRBV12-3 or TRBV12-4 to TRBJ1-2; D uncertain. CDR3 size: 12 residues. CDR3 region: CASTLGPNGYNF. DNA of the CDR3: TGTGCCAGCACCCTCGGGCCTAATGGCTACAACTTC.

In this sample, this clonotype is medium-sized. The rearrangement uses TRBV12-3 or TRBV12-4 and TRBJ2-2; 9 nucleotides match TRBD2. Losses at the gene ends were 2 bases for V and 6 bases for J; bases not matched to a gene: 7. The CDR3 has 16 residues. The CDR3 loop is CASSLNAGGVAGELFF. Written as DNA, the CDR3 is TGTGCCAGCAGTTTAAACGCGGGAGGGGTAGCCGGGGAGCTGTTTTTT.

At least ten counts were recorded for this clonotype. The CDR3 is CAMRGRETQYF. In DNA, the CDR3 is TGTGCTATGAGGGGGCGAGAGACCCAGTACTTC. V and J are TRBV24-1 and TRBJ2-5; 7 nucleotides align to TRBD1. Per germline, CDR1 KGHDR and CDR2 SFDVKD. This CDR3 is 11 amino acids long.

This clonotype was observed at least ten times. V and J are TRBV5-1 and TRBJ2-7; 8 nucleotides align to TRBD2. After removal of 2 bases from V and 6 bases from J, the junction contained 7 bases not matched to a gene. The CDR3 has 14 residues. The germline V gene has CDR1 SGHRS and CDR2 YFSETQ. The CDR3 DNA sequence: TGCGCCAGCAGCTTCGGAGCGGGAGTAGGCGAGCAGTACTTC. Protein: CASSFGAGVGEQYF.

A remark on this clonotype: Germline is not matched at one junction end, which may reflect a read error. V usage is TRBV11-3 and J usage is TRBJ2-1; 9 nucleotides match TRBD2. Germline lookup yields CDR1 SGHNT and CDR2 YENEEA. The CDR3 has 14 residues. The CDR3 sequence is CERKGGAGGNEKLF. CDR3 bases: TGTGAAAGAAAGGGTGGTGCGGGAGGGAATGAGAAGTTATTC.

In this sample, this clonotype turned up a few times. A much larger clone differs from this one at a single base, so this may be a read error. The rearrangement uses TRBV2 and TRBJ2-1, with 8 bases that match TRBD2. This CDR3 contains 12 residues. Germline CDR1 SNHLY, CDR2 FYNNEI. CDR3 region: CASNESSGSQFF. The CDR3 DNA reads TGTGCCAGCAATGAATCCAGCGGGAGCCAGTTCTTC.

The chain is built from TRBV12-3 or TRBV12-4 and TRBJ1-5, with 7 bases aligning to TRBD1. The J segment lost 4 bases and the V segment lost 1 base, leaving 4 bases of the junction unmatched. The CDR3 has 15 amino acids. CDR3: CASSLGQGVNQPQHF. CDR3 bases: TGTGCCAGCAGTTTAGGGCAGGGGGTAAATCAGCCCCAGCATTTT.

This clonotype was seen many times. This chain connects TRBV7-2 to TRBJ2-1; D is possibly TRBD2 (6 bases). Germline V gene lookup returns CDR1 SGHTA and CDR2 FQGNSA. Trimming removed 4 bases at V and 7 bases at J, with 14 bases between. The CDR3 is 14 amino acids. The CDR3 DNA reads TGTGCCAGCAGCTCCGGGACTCCGCCTAATGAGCAGTTCTTC. This codes for CASSSGTPPNEQFF.

Regarding this clonotype: Possible read error: a much larger clone is one base away. The CDR3 coding sequence is TGTGCCAGCGGTAGCCGGGACACGGCTGGCTACAACTTC. It is translated as CASGSRDTAGYNF. The J gene is TRBJ1-2, the V gene TRBV14, with D possibly being TRBD1 (6 bases). The germline V gene has CDR1 SGHDN and CDR2 FVKESK. The CDR3 covers 13 residues.

This clonotype was found many times. The V and J genes are TRBV30 and TRBJ2-4; D is ambiguous. Germline V gene sequence: CDR1 GTSNPN, CDR2 SVGIG (reference sequence). This CDR3 region has 13 residues. V was clipped by 5 bases and J by 9 bases, with 17 bases between them. The CDR3: CAWAPGPSGIQYF. The CDR3 DNA is TGTGCCTGGGCACCCGGTCCCTCTGGCATTCAGTACTTC. The whole variable domain, filled in from reference TRBV30 and TRBJ2-4, reads SQTIHQWPATLVQPVGSPLSLECTVEGTSNPNLYWYRQAAGRGLQLLFYSVGIGQISSEVPQNLSASRPQDRQFILSSKKLLLSDSGFYLCAWAPGPSGIQYFGAGTRLSVL.

Many counts were recorded for this clonotype. The chain joins TRBV18 to TRBJ1-6; maybe TRBD1 (6 bases). Germline V CDR1 and CDR2: KGHSH, LQKENI. Trimming removed 2 bases from V and 8 bases from J, with 16 bases in between. This CDR3 contains 16 residues. The CDR3 reads CASSPTGNMHDSPLHF. Written as DNA, the CDR3 is TGTGCCAGCTCACCAACAGGGAACATGCATGATTCACCCCTCCACTTT.

This clonotype was seen repeatedly, ten times or more. One junction end disagrees with the germline gene, perhaps due to a read error. The chain joins TRBV6-6 to TRBJ2-1; 10 nucleotides line up with TRBD1. The CDR3 length is 14 residues. CDR1 is MNHNY, CDR2 SVGAGI, per germline (reference sequence). CDR3: CASSYWDRGCEQFF. The CDR3 bases are TGTGCCAGCAGCTACTGGGACAGGGGTTGTGAGCAGTTCTTC.